What follows is one T cell receptor beta chain and its context. The antigen remains undetermined. The sample comes from a study of T cell responses to AZD1222 COVID-19 vaccine. Study results and caveats: Baseline serostatus was positive in only a handful of AZD1222 recipients. Clonal diversity was possibly underestimated; the donors were predominantly white British and more often female. Vaccination with two AZD1222 doses was followed by a rise in Spike-specific TCR breadth and depth. Researchers report vaccine-associated CD4 TCRs spanning spike, with dominance at 160-218 and 743-854.

Germline V gives CDR1 MDHEN, CDR2 SYDVKM. Trimming took off 1 base at V and 7 bases at J, with 20 bases between the two ends. The CDR3 has 16 amino acids. Measured with immunoSEQ multiplex PCR; TCRdb has only the in-frame clones, and not every one. The sample includes some 47,000 clones, under 85% of them seen just once. V usage is TRBV28 and J usage is TRBJ2-7; D uncertain. The clonotype originates from an adult in good health. This sample comprised peripheral blood, obtained on day 0 of AZD1222 vaccination. The CDR3: CASSLSPGLLVEEQYF. CDR3 in DNA: TGTGCCAGCAGTTTATCCCCGGGCCTGTTGGTCGAGGAGCAGTACTTC.